These T cell receptor beta chains were read from a single sample in a study of shared clonotypes between healthy human individuals. Sequencing used immunoSEQ multiplex PCR; TCRdb keeps in-frame clones, though not all of them. Of under 1 million clones listed, about 97% are singletons. Material for sequencing was naive CD8+ T cells sorted from blood. These receptors came from a man younger than 45 in good health. Both conserved end residues are part of each CDR3. The order of the fields is clone size, V gene, D gene, J gene, CDR3 DNA, CDR3 protein. The D gene is left open where the match is weak. Where a row states a size, it is once, few, many or the class of an expanded clone; other rows omit it.

-,TRBV19,TRBD2,TRBJ2-1,TGTGCCAGTAGTCCTGGGACTAGAGACTTTTACAATGAGCAGTTCTTC,CASSPGTRDFYNEQFF
-,TRBV29-1,-,TRBJ2-7,TGCAGCGTCCAAGAGAGGGTCACGTTACCCTACGAGCAGTACTTC,CSVQERVTLPYEQYF
-,TRBV4-1,-,TRBJ1-1,TGCGCCAGCAGCCATTCTACTGGGAACACTGAAGCTTTCTTT,CASSHSTGNTEAFF
-,TRBV7-9,TRBD2,TRBJ2-1,TGTGCCAGCAGCTCCGGACTAGCCTCTGAGCAGTTCTTC,CASSSGLASEQFF
-,TRBV27,-,TRBJ2-7,TGTGCCAGCAGTTTATCAGTCTCCTACGAGCAGTACTTC,CASSLSVSYEQYF
-,TRBV18,-,TRBJ1-1,TGTGCCAGCTCACAGACGGGGGGGCCCGACACTGAAGCTTTCTTT,CASSQTGGPDTEAFF
-,TRBV30,-,TRBJ2-7,TGTGCCTGTCTAGAGTTGTCCTCCTACGAGCAGTACTTC,CACLELSSYEQYF
-,TRBV6-6,TRBD1,TRBJ1-1,TGTGCCAGCAGTTACGGGACAGGGAACACTGAAGCTTTCTTT,CASSYGTGNTEAFF
-,TRBV7-9,TRBD2,TRBJ2-2,TGTGCCAGCAGCTTTCGACTAGCGGGGAACACCGGGGAGCTGTTTTTT,CASSFRLAGNTGELFF
-,TRBV5-1,TRBD2,TRBJ2-1,TGCGCCAGCACCCCTAGCGGGCGGTACAATGAGCAGTTCTTC,CASTPSGRYNEQFF
-,TRBV11-2,-,TRBJ2-7,TGTGCCAGCAGCTCCCTGACCTACGAGCAGTACTTC,CASSSLTYEQYF
-,TRBV9,-,TRBJ2-1,TGTGCCAGCAGCCCCCTCGGGGGCTACAATGAGCAGTTCTTC,CASSPLGGYNEQFF
-,TRBV27,-,TRBJ1-1,TGTGCCAGCAGTTTAGGACACTCTAAGAGGGAAGCTTTCTTT,CASSLGHSKREAFF
-,TRBV27,TRBD1,TRBJ1-2,TGTGCCAGCAGTTCGGGACAGGGGGCATTTAATGGCTACACCTTC,CASSSGQGAFNGYTF
-,TRBV6-1,-,TRBJ2-2,TGTGCCACCCCGGGACAGAACACCGGGGAGCTGTTTTTT,CATPGQNTGELFF
-,TRBV6-5,-,TRBJ2-1,TGTGCCAGCAGTTACTCAGGCCTATGGAGCAATGAGCAGTTCTTC,CASSYSGLWSNEQFF
-,TRBV7-8,TRBD2,TRBJ2-1,TGTGCCAGCAGATTTTTGGGGGAGGGCTCTCACTACAATGAGCAGTTCTTC,CASRFLGEGSHYNEQFF
-,TRBV7-9,-,TRBJ1-5,TGTGCCAGCAGCAAACAGGGATCGGGCAATCAGCCCCAGCATTTT,CASSKQGSGNQPQHF
-,TRBV29-1,TRBD2,TRBJ2-6,TGCAGCGTCTGGACTAGCGGGACCTTAGCCTCTGGGGCCAACGTCCTGACTTTC,CSVWTSGTLASGANVLTF
-,TRBV6-5,-,TRBJ2-6,TGTGCCAGCAGAATCTCGGCGGGCGGGGCCAACGTCCTGACTTTC,CASRISAGGANVLTF
-,TRBV11-2,-,TRBJ1-1,TGTGCCAGCAGCTTAGGGGAGGAGGGGTACACTGAAGCTTTCTTT,CASSLGEEGYTEAFF
-,TRBV7-9,-,TRBJ2-1,TGTGCCAGCAGCTTACCCGGAAGCTCCTACAATGAGCAGTTCTTC,CASSLPGSSYNEQFF
-,TRBV6-5,-,TRBJ1-1,TGTGCCAGCAGTTACCAGGGAGTGAACACTGAAGCTTTCTTT,CASSYQGVNTEAFF
-,TRBV5-4,-,TRBJ2-2,TGTGCCAGCAGCTTGGTTGGGACCGGGCCCGGGGAGCTGTTTTTT,CASSLVGTGPGELFF
-,TRBV6-5,TRBD2,TRBJ2-2,TGTGCCAGCAGTGGGACTAGCACCGGGGAGCTGTTTTTT,CASSGTSTGELFF
-,TRBV28,-,TRBJ2-5,TGTGCCAGCAGTTTGGGTAGGAGGCTCCAAGAGACCCAGTACTTC,CASSLGRRLQETQYF
-,TRBV10-2,TRBD1,TRBJ2-7,TGCGCCAGCAGTTCCCCGCGGGACAGGGGGCCCTACGAGCAGTACTTC,CASSSPRDRGPYEQYF
-,TRBV19,-,TRBJ1-5,TGTGCCAGTAGTATAGCCATACTCGGCCAGCCCCAGCATTTT,CASSIAILGQPQHF
-,TRBV10-2,TRBD1,TRBJ2-5,TGCGCCAGCGGAAAACAGGGGGCGCAGGAGACCCAGTACTTC,CASGKQGAQETQYF
-,TRBV19,TRBD1,TRBJ1-5,TGTGCCAGTAGTATAGGTCCGGGACAGGTAAATCAGCCCCAGCATTTT,CASSIGPGQVNQPQHF
-,TRBV30,-,TRBJ2-7,TGTGCCTGGAGTGACGGGAGCTTGGTCGAGCAGTACTTC,CAWSDGSLVEQYF
-,TRBV7-2,TRBD2,TRBJ2-1,TGTGCCAGCAGCCCGACGGGGAGCGGGAGGGCCGGCGACAATGAGCAGTTCTTC,CASSPTGSGRAGDNEQFF
-,TRBV7-2,-,TRBJ2-1,TGTGCCAGCAGCGCACCATTTGGGAGTGACCCCTACAATGAGCAGTTCTTC,CASSAPFGSDPYNEQFF
-,TRBV7-9,TRBD1,TRBJ2-1,TGTGCCAGCAGCCAGGCAGGACAGGGACTCTACAATGAGCAGTTCTTC,CASSQAGQGLYNEQFF
-,TRBV27,TRBD1,TRBJ2-7,TGTGCCAGCAGTTTATTGGGGACAGGTTCCTACGAGCAGTACTTC,CASSLLGTGSYEQYF
-,TRBV27,-,TRBJ2-1,TGTGCCAGCAGCCGGGTGTTGGATGAGCAGTTCTTC,CASSRVLDEQFF
-,TRBV7-8,-,TRBJ2-7,TGTGCCAGCAGCCTAGGGACTTCCCCGTTCTACGAGCAGTACTTC,CASSLGTSPFYEQYF
-,TRBV5-4,TRBD1,TRBJ2-1,TGTGCCAGCAGCTTGGCCCCAGGGGGAAGTAATGAGCAGTTCTTC,CASSLAPGGSNEQFF
-,TRBV28,TRBD2,TRBJ2-7,TGTGCCAGCAGTCGCCTCGGGACTAGCGTTGACGAGCAGTACTTC,CASSRLGTSVDEQYF
-,TRBV29-1,-,TRBJ2-5,TGCAGCGTTGTAACCGACAGGGAGGGGACCCAGTACTTC,CSVVTDREGTQYF
-,TRBV29-1,-,TRBJ2-3,TGCAGCATAACCCAGCCCACCAAGCCCACAGATACGCAGTATTTT,CSITQPTKPTDTQYF
-,TRBV7-9,TRBD1,TRBJ2-7,TGTGCCAGCAGCTTTCTAGGACAGGACGGATACGAGCAGTACTTC,CASSFLGQDGYEQYF
once,TRBV12-5,-,TRBJ2-7,TGTGCTAGTGTGTCCCTCTTCGGAGTCAGCCCGACACCCTACGAGCAGTACTTC,CASVSLFGVSPTPYEQYF
-,TRBV4-1,-,TRBJ2-2,TGCGCCAGCAGCTATCCCCCAACAGGGCGTTCGAACACCGGGGAGCTGTTTTTT,CASSYPPTGRSNTGELFF
-,TRBV27,TRBD1,TRBJ2-5,TGTGCCAGCAGTCAGTGGGGACAGGGTGAGACCCAGTACTTC,CASSQWGQGETQYF
-,TRBV2,TRBD2,TRBJ2-2,TGTGCCAGTGGTGGTCTGAGAACGGCCCCCGGGAGGGGCACCGGGGAGCTGTTTTTT,CASGGLRTAPGRGTGELFF
-,TRBV7-8,-,TRBJ1-2,TGTGCCAGCAGCTTAGGGACTGAGGATGGCTACACCTTC,CASSLGTEDGYTF
-,TRBV5-6,-,TRBJ2-7,TGTGCCAGCAGCTGGCGGGGAGAGGCAGAACTCACCCCATACGAGCAGTACTTC,CASSWRGEAELTPYEQYF
-,TRBV2,-,TRBJ2-7,TGTGCCAGCAGTGATATCGAGCAGTACTTC,CASSDIEQYF
-,TRBV7-6,-,TRBJ1-1,TGTGCCAGCAGCGGGTACAACACTGAAGCTTTCTTT,CASSGYNTEAFF
-,TRBV7-9,-,TRBJ2-7,TGTGCCAGCAGCTTAGCGGCTGCCTACGAGCAGTACTTC,CASSLAAAYEQYF
-,TRBV11-2,-,TRBJ2-1,TGTGCCAGCAGCTTAGATCTTTGGTCCGCCCAGTTCTTC,CASSLDLWSAQFF
-,TRBV7-6,-,TRBJ2-6,TGTGCCAGCAGCTTAGGGTTTGGGGCCAACGTCCTGACTTTC,CASSLGFGANVLTF
-,TRBV7-9,-,TRBJ2-3,TGTGCCAGCAGCTTGGTACAGCTCACAGATGCGCAGTATTTT,CASSLVQLTDAQYF
-,TRBV5-4,TRBD2,TRBJ2-1,TGTGCCAGCAGCTGGACTAGCGGGAATAACAATGAGCAGTTCTTC,CASSWTSGNNNEQFF
-,TRBV7-6,-,TRBJ2-7,TGTGCCAGCAGCCCCTCATATGGGGCCGAGCAGTACTTC,CASSPSYGAEQYF